The rows below give T cell receptor beta chains drawn from one sample of a study of shared clonotypes between healthy human individuals. Some clones are missing from TCRdb's copy, which holds only in-frame ones; the method was immunoSEQ multiplex PCR. The sample shows roughly 2,000,000 clones, just under 95% of them seen only once. Sequenced input: naive CD8+ T cells from PBMCs. The receptors here all came from a man between 18 and 29 years old in good health. Some clones in this sample may be carry-over from other donors' samples. Each CDR3 is given with its conserved first and last residue. D genes are given only for firm matches. Clone size appears in some rows only: once, few, many, or a class for an expanded clone.

j_call,clone_size,v_call,d_call,cdr3_nt,cdr3_aa
TRBJ2-7,NA,TRBV27,TRBD1,TGTGCCAGCAGTCCACGGACAGGGGAGGACTACGAGCAGTACTTC,CASSPRTGEDYEQYF
TRBJ1-2,NA,TRBV28,TRBD1,TGTGCCAGCAGTAACTACAGGGGAATGGGTGGCTACACCTTC,CASSNYRGMGGYTF
TRBJ1-1,NA,TRBV28,NA,TGTGCCAGCAGTTTGACACGGAAGAACACTGAAGCTTTCTTT,CASSLTRKNTEAFF
TRBJ1-2,NA,TRBV7-9,NA,TGTGCCAGCAGTCCTTCCGGGTCGACCTATGGCTACACCTTC,CASSPSGSTYGYTF
TRBJ2-7,NA,TRBV27,TRBD2,TGTGCCAGCAGCGTCCTCAGCGGGAGGGGCACCTACGAGCAGTACTTC,CASSVLSGRGTYEQYF
TRBJ2-5,NA,TRBV9,TRBD2,TGTGCCAGCAGCGTAAGCCCGCAGGGGACTAGTCAAGAGACCCAGTACTTC,CASSVSPQGTSQETQYF
TRBJ2-5,NA,TRBV11-2,TRBD2,TGTGCCAGCAGCTTAGTCAGTAGCGGGAGGTTGGGGACCCAGTACTTC,CASSLVSSGRLGTQYF
TRBJ1-2,NA,TRBV5-1,NA,TGCGCCAGCAGCCTAGTCGTGGGGAACTATGGCTACACCTTC,CASSLVVGNYGYTF
TRBJ2-7,NA,TRBV28,NA,TGTGCCAGCAGTTGGGACACCCTCAGTCACGAGCAGTACTTC,CASSWDTLSHEQYF
TRBJ2-1,once,TRBV5-6,NA,TGTGCCAGCAGCACGGTGAACAAGCAGTTCTTC,CASSTVNKQFF
TRBJ2-1,NA,TRBV15,NA,TGTGCCACCAGCAGCGGGGACAACGCCTACAATGAGCAGTTCTTC,CATSSGDNAYNEQFF
TRBJ2-1,once,TRBV2,TRBD1,TGTGCCAGCAGTGTAGGGACAGAAGACAATGAGCAGTTCTTC,CASSVGTEDNEQFF
TRBJ2-7,NA,TRBV7-9,TRBD2,TGTGCCAGCAGTGAGTCTGGCGGGAGGTCGTACGAGCAGTACTTC,CASSESGGRSYEQYF
TRBJ2-1,NA,TRBV11-2,TRBD2,TGTGCCAGCAGTATGACCGGGGGGGATGAGCAGTTCTTC,CASSMTGGDEQFF
TRBJ2-5,NA,TRBV30,NA,TGTGCCTGGAGTGCCGGGAGCTCCCAAGAGACCCAGTACTTC,CAWSAGSSQETQYF
TRBJ1-1,NA,TRBV5-6,NA,TGTGCCAGCAGCTTGGGAATCACTGAAGCTTTCTTT,CASSLGITEAFF
TRBJ2-2,NA,TRBV27,NA,TGTGCCAGCACTGGAGGGTACACCGGGGAGCTGTTTTTT,CASTGGYTGELFF
TRBJ1-5,NA,TRBV19,NA,TGTGCCAGTAGTACTGTCGGATTCAATCAGCCCCAGCATTTT,CASSTVGFNQPQHF
TRBJ2-1,NA,TRBV19,NA,TGTGCCAGTAGTATCCCGGGACTGGTCAATGAGCAGTTCTTC,CASSIPGLVNEQFF
TRBJ1-5,NA,TRBV27,NA,TGTGCCAGCAGTTTACTAGGCATCGGCCAGCCCCAGCATTTT,CASSLLGIGQPQHF
TRBJ2-7,NA,TRBV29-1,NA,TGCAGCGTTGGGGCTGACTCCTACGAGCAGTACTTC,CSVGADSYEQYF
TRBJ2-5,NA,TRBV27,TRBD2,TGTGCCAGCAGTTTGACTAGCGGGAGACCCCAAGAGACCCAGTACTTC,CASSLTSGRPQETQYF